The rows below give T cell receptor beta chains drawn from one sample of a study of spatial heterogeneity in lung cancer. TCRdb re-analysed the 5' RACE reads in MiXCR, keeping a single row per CDR3 protein. The sample consists of tens of thousands of distinct CDR3 sequences, about 5.6% of them appearing once. This material consisted of PBMCs, taken at surgery. All receptors come from a male donor with early-stage non-small cell lung cancer. Each CDR3 is given with its conserved first and last residue. A D gene is named only where the DNA matches it firmly. Clone size is given for some rows only: seen once, a few or many times, or a class if the clone is expanded.

TRBJ2-5 | TRBV12-3/TRBV12-4 | TRBD2 | . | TGTGCCAGCAGTTTAAGCGGGAAAGGGATTGAGACCCAGTACTTC | CASSLSGKGIETQYF
TRBJ2-7 | TRBV30 | . | many | TGTGCCTGGAGCCTAAAACGGACCAGGTACGAGCAGTACTTC | CAWSLKRTRYEQYF
TRBJ2-7 | TRBV6-5 | TRBD1 | many | TGTGCCAGCAGTTACGAGGCAGGGGGCCCCTACGAGCAGTACTTC | CASSYEAGGPYEQYF
TRBJ2-7 | TRBV5-5 | . | few | TGTGCCAGCAGCTTAGATTGGTACGAGCAGTACTTC | CASSLDWYEQYF
TRBJ1-3 | TRBV7-2 | . | many | TGTGCCAGCAGCCCAATTGACAGCTCTGGAAACACCATATATTTT | CASSPIDSSGNTIYF
TRBJ2-3 | TRBV5-1 | . | many | TGCGCCAGCAGTTCGTCGACAGGTGTGGCAGATACGCAGTATTTT | CASSSSTGVADTQYF
TRBJ1-6 | TRBV5-6 | . | many | TGTGCCAGCAGCCTCTACTTGGGGACCCTCCACTTT | CASSLYLGTLHF
TRBJ2-7 | TRBV6-2/TRBV6-3 | TRBD2 | many | TGTGCCAGCCTCGGACTAGCGGGAGGGCGGAACGAGCAGTACTTC | CASLGLAGGRNEQYF
TRBJ2-3 | TRBV7-6 | . | many | TGTGCCAGCAGCCCCGGACCCAGCACAGATACGCAGTATTTT | CASSPGPSTDTQYF
TRBJ1-5 | TRBV18 | . | . | TGTGCCAGCTCACCGTCGACAGAGAACAATCAGCCCCAGCATTTT | CASSPSTENNQPQHF
TRBJ2-2 | TRBV28 | . | many | TGTGCCAGCAGGGACAGCACTTACACCGGGGAGCTGTTTTTT | CASRDSTYTGELFF
TRBJ2-2 | TRBV7-2 | TRBD2 | many | TGTGCCAGCAGTTTAAGCGGGGGGACTAACACCGGGGAGCTGTTTTTT | CASSLSGGTNTGELFF
TRBJ1-2 | TRBV18 | TRBD1 | many | TGTGCCAGCTCAACGACAGGGAACTATGGCTACACCTTC | CASSTTGNYGYTF
TRBJ1-6 | TRBV7-3 | . | many | TGTGCCAGCAGCTTACTGGGCTATAATTCACCCCTCCACTTT | CASSLLGYNSPLHF
TRBJ2-5 | TRBV11-3 | . | many | TGTGCCAGCAGACCGGGACCCCAAGAGACCCAGTACTTC | CASRPGPQETQYF
TRBJ2-1 | TRBV20-1 | . | many | TGCAGTGCTCATAGGGCGGGAAACAATGAGCAGTTCTTC | CSAHRAGNNEQFF
TRBJ2-2 | TRBV7-8 | . | few | TGTGCCAGCAGGTTGCCACGGGTTAGCACCGGGGAGCTGTTTTTT | CASRLPRVSTGELFF
TRBJ2-3 | TRBV15 | . | many | TGTGCCACCAGCAGAGCGAGACAGGGCACAGATACGCAGTATTTT | CATSRARQGTDTQYF